The clone carrying this T cell receptor (beta chain) has a single count. The CDR3 extends over 15 amino acids. Looked up from germline, CDR1 is SGHVS and CDR2 is FQNEAQ. J lost 5 bases, V lost 1 base, and 7 bases had no gene match. The sample belongs to a study of PD-L1 blockade in urothelial cancer. Study-wide context: Analysis of the blood was performed 3 weeks (second dose) and 6 weeks after treatment start. Across blood samples, T cells had a median count of around 140,000.

Sequenced by immunoSEQ multiplex PCR; TCRdb stores in-frame clones only, minus some. The profile shows fewer than 25,000 clones, around 88% of them singletons. The sequencing used PBMCs, collected around atezolizumab (anti-PD-L1) treatment. The V gene is TRBV7-8, the J gene TRBJ2-5, with 7 positions matching TRBD1. The TCR sequence derives from a man between 50 and 59 years old with urothelial cancer. The CDR3: CASSLETGLGETQYF. The CDR3 DNA reads as TGTGCCAGCAGCTTAGAGACAGGGCTTGGGGAGACCCAGTACTTC.